The 20 T cell receptor beta chains in this list originate from one sample, sequenced in a study of blood T cell repertoires in COVID-19. Sequencing used immunoSEQ multiplex PCR; TCRdb keeps in-frame clones, though not all of them. This sample has around 100,000 clones, with around four fifths found just once. The specimen was peripheral blood. These receptors all stem from a man between 50 and 59 years old with active or convalescent COVID-19.

This clone was found once. The rearrangement links TRBV7-2 to TRBJ2-3; the D gene is possibly TRBD1 (6 bases). Trimming took off 3 bases at V and 6 bases at J, with 10 bases between the two ends. Germline CDR1 is SGHTA and CDR2 is FQGNSA. The CDR3 has 13 amino acids. The chain's CDR3 is CASSFPGHDTQYF. CDR3 DNA sequence: TGTGCCAGCAGCTTTCCGGGACACGATACGCAGTATTTT.

This clone was detected a few times. The rearrangement links TRBV19 to TRBJ2-7; 7 bases are a match to TRBD1. There are 12 residues in the CDR3. Germline CDR1 and CDR2: LNHDA and SQIVND (reference sequence). Losses at the gene ends were 5 bases for V and 3 bases for J; bases not matched to a gene: 1. CDR3 bases: TGTGCCAGTAGTTCAGGGGGCTACGAGCAGTACTTC. This encodes CASSSGGYEQYF.

The rearrangement uses TRBV24-1 and TRBJ2-1, with 10 nucleotides matching TRBD1. The V and J ends lost 3 bases and 8 bases, in that order; junction bases with no gene match: 6. The germline CDR1 and CDR2 sequences are KGHDR and SFDVKD. The CDR3 extends over 15 amino acids. CDR3 region: CATSDPGQGLHEQFF. The CDR3 DNA follows: TGTGCCACCAGTGATCCGGGACAGGGGTTACATGAGCAGTTCTTC.

This clone was picked up one time. This chain uses TRBV5-4 with TRBJ2-1, with D possibly matching TRBD1 (5 bases). With 4 bases removed from V and 7 bases from J, the gap between germline ends came to 9 bases. The CDR3 contains 12 residues. From germline, CDR1 is SGHNT and CDR2 YYREEE (reference sequence). Written as DNA, the CDR3 is TGTGCCAGCAGCCGAAAGGGGAATGAGCAGTTCTTC. Its translation is CASSRKGNEQFF.

The chain has TRBV13 and TRBJ1-2, with 8 bases fitting TRBD1. V lost 5 bases to trimming and J lost 10 bases; unmatched junction nucleotides: 12. CDR3 size: 14 residues. CDR1 is PRHDT and CDR2 is FYEKMQ in the germline V gene (reference sequence). Here the CDR3 reads CASSIRTGISFYTF. The CDR3 DNA reads as TGTGCCAGCAGCATCCGGACAGGGATCTCTTTCTACACCTTC.

The genes are TRBV18 and TRBJ2-4, with TRBD1 matching over 9 bases. The ends lost 4 bases at V and 8 bases at J; junction bases unmatched: 12. The CDR3 consists of 16 residues. Germline-derived CDR1 and CDR2 are KGHSH and LQKENI. The chain's CDR3 is CASSLRPGQGIYIQYF. The DNA for the CDR3 is TGTGCCAGCTCACTACGACCGGGACAGGGTATATACATTCAGTACTTC.

The V call is TRBV5-1, the J call TRBJ2-7; TRBD2 might be the D (6 bases). V lost 3 bases to trimming and J lost 1 base, with 14 bases between them. In germline, CDR1 is SGHRS, CDR2 YFSETQ. CDR3 length equals 15 residues. The chain's CDR3 is CASSSAEGLSYEQYF. CDR3 coding DNA: TGCGCCAGCAGCTCCGCGGAGGGCCTTTCCTACGAGCAGTACTTC.

The chain links TRBV30 to TRBJ2-5, with D possibly matching TRBD1 (5 bases). Trimming cost V 1 base and J 9 bases, with 15 bases left between them. The CDR3 consists of 13 residues. Germline CDR1 is GTSNPN and CDR2 is SVGIG (reference sequence). This CDR3 reads CAWSGEWGRSQYF. Written as DNA, the CDR3 is TGTGCCTGGAGTGGTGAATGGGGCAGATCCCAGTACTTC.

The gene calls are TRBV4-2 and TRBJ1-1; D uncertain. The germline V gene has CDR1 LGHNA and CDR2 YNFKEQ. V lost 0 bases to trimming and J lost 1 base, with 6 bases between them. The CDR3 consists of 14 residues. The CDR3 here is CASSQELGNTEAFF. Written as DNA, the CDR3 is TGTGCCAGCAGCCAAGAGCTAGGGAACACTGAAGCTTTCTTT.

V usage is TRBV28 and J usage is TRBJ1-1; D uncertain. Germline V gene sequence: CDR1 MDHEN, CDR2 SYDVKM. V was pared by 3 bases and J by 2 bases, with 13 bases between. This CDR3 comprises 15 residues. The CDR3: CASSLGTLENTEAFF. The CDR3 DNA reads as TGTGCCAGCAGTTTGGGCACCCTGGAAAACACTGAAGCTTTCTTT.

V gene TRBV7-9 combines with J gene TRBJ2-1; 8 nucleotides match TRBD1. The CDR3 has 16 amino acids. The V and J ends lost 4 bases and 2 bases, in that order; junction bases with no gene match: 7. Germline V gene data show CDR1 as SEHNR and CDR2 as FQNEAQ (reference sequence). The CDR3 nucleotides read TGTGCCAGCAGCTACCCGACAGGGGACCCCTACAATGAGCAGTTCTTC. Translation: CASSYPTGDPYNEQFF.

The rearrangement uses TRBV28 and TRBJ1-2; tentative D call: TRBD1 (6 bases). Germline CDR1 MDHEN, CDR2 SYDVKM. The V and J ends lost 6 bases and 3 bases respectively, with 11 bases between them. This CDR3 is built from 13 residues. CDR3 region: CASSLPGDYGYTF. DNA for the CDR3: TGTGCCAGCAGCTTACCAGGGGACTATGGCTACACCTTC.

The CDR3 DNA is TGTGCCAGCAGCGTCTTAGCGGGACTTTACAATGAGCAGTTCTTC. Encoded protein: CASSVLAGLYNEQFF. The J gene is TRBJ2-1, the V gene TRBV7-3, with 8 bases that match TRBD2. Germline V gene sequence: CDR1 SGHTA, CDR2 FQGTGA. This CDR3 has 15 residues. Trimming took 5 bases from V and 4 from J; bases not matched to a gene: 7. Drawing the rest from reference TRBV7-3 and TRBJ2-1, the complete variable domain is GAGVSQTPSNKVTEKGKYVELRCDPISGHTALYWYRQSLGQGPEFLIYFQGTGAADDSGLPNDRFFAVRPEGSVSTLKIQRTERGDSAVYLCASSVLAGLYNEQFFGPGTRLTVL.

DNA of the CDR3: TGTGCCAGTAGCACGACAGTCGTCTATGGCTACACCTTC. Its protein product is CASSTTVVYGYTF. The V call is TRBV19, the J call TRBJ1-2, with D perhaps TRBD1 (5 bases). V lost 6 bases and J lost 4, with 12 bases in between. Germline loops: CDR1 LNHDA, CDR2 SQIVND (reference sequence). CDR3 length: 13 residues.

V usage is TRBV11-3 and J usage is TRBJ2-5, with D perhaps matching TRBD1 (5 bases). Trimming removed 5 bases at V and 1 base at J, with 14 bases between. CDR3 length: 15 residues. Germline loops: CDR1 SGHNT, CDR2 YENEEA. The CDR3 DNA sequence: TGTGCCAGCAGCGGAAACACAGGTTTCCAAGAGACCCAGTACTTC. Its protein is CASSGNTGFQETQYF.

This chain links TRBV5-1 with TRBJ2-1, with 7 nucleotides matching TRBD2. The CDR3 spans 12 residues. The trim removed 0 bases at V and 10 bases at J, leaving 1 base unmatched. Germline loops: CDR1 SGHRS, CDR2 YFSETQ. CDR3 sequence (DNA): TGCGCCAGCAGCTTGGGTAGCGGGGAGCAGTTCTTC. Amino acids: CASSLGSGEQFF.

This clone appeared once. The V call is TRBV6-5, the J call TRBJ2-7, with D tentatively TRBD2 (7 bases). Trimming stripped 5 bases from V and 4 bases from J, with 18 bases between. Per the germline V gene, CDR1 is MNHEY and CDR2 is SVGAGI. This CDR3 is built from 15 residues. The DNA for the CDR3 is TGTGCCAGCAGTCCCGGCGGGGGCCTCGATTACGAGCAGTACTTC. Protein product: CASSPGGGLDYEQYF.

The chain employs TRBV28 and TRBJ1-2; no clear D gene. This CDR3 comprises 15 residues. V lost 5 bases to trimming and J lost 2 bases, with 15 bases between them. Germline CDR1 is MDHEN and CDR2 is SYDVKM. The CDR3 sequence: CASSRRGAGNYGYTF. CDR3 sequence (DNA): TGTGCCAGCAGTCGCCGTGGTGCGGGAAACTATGGCTACACCTTC.

The chain employs TRBV6-5 and TRBJ1-3; TRBD1 might be the D (5 bases). The V end lost 7 bases, the J end lost 7 bases, and 17 bases lay between the germline ends. Germline V gives CDR1 MNHEY, CDR2 SVGAGI. CDR3 length: 14 amino acids. CDR3 in amino acids: CASTRDGSGNTIYF. The CDR3 DNA reads TGTGCCAGCACTCGGGACGGCAGCGGGAACACCATATATTTT.

This chain links TRBV28 with TRBJ1-4; D might be TRBD1 (6 bases). Trimming shortened V by 9 bases and J by 8 bases, and 19 bases separated the two germline ends. CDR1 is MDHEN and CDR2 is SYDVKM in the germline V gene. CDR3 size: 14 residues. The CDR3 DNA follows: TGTGCCAGTTACCCTGGGGGCGCTCGGGAAAAACTGTTTTTT. Its translation is CASYPGGAREKLFF.